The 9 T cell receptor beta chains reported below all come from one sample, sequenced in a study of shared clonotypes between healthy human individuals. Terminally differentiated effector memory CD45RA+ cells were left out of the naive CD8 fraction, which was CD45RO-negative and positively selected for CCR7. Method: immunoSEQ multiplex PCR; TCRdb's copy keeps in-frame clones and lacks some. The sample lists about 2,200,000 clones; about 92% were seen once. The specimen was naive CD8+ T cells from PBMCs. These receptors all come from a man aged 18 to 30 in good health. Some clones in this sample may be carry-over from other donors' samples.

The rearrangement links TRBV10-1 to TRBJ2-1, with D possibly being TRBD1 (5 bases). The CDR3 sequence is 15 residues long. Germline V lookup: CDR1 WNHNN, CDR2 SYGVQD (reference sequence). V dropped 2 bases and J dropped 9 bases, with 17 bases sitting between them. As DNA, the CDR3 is TGCGCCAGCAGTGAGACAGAGGACACGTACGGTGAGCAGTTCTTC. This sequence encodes CASSETEDTYGEQFF.

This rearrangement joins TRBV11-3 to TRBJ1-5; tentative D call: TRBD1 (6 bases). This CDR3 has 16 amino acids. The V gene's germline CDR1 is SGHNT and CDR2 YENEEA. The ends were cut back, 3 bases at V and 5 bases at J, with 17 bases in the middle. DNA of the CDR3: TGTGCCAGCAGCTTTGTAACCAGGGGACTTTATCAGCCCCAGCATTTT. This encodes CASSFVTRGLYQPQHF.

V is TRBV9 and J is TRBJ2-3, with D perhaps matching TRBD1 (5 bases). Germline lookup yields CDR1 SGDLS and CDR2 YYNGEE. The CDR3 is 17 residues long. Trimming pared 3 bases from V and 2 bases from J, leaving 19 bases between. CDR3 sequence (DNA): TGTGCCAGCAGCGACCCAAGAGCCAACAGGAACACAGATACGCAGTATTTT. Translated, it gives CASSDPRANRNTDTQYF.

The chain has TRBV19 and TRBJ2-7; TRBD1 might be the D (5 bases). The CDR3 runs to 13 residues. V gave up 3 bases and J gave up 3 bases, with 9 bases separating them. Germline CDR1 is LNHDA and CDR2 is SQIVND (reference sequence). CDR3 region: CASSMAQGYEQYF. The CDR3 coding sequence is TGTGCCAGTAGTATGGCCCAGGGCTACGAGCAGTACTTC. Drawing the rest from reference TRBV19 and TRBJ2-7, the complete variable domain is DGGITQSPKYLFRKEGQNVTLSCEQNLNHDAMYWYRQDPGQGLRLIYYSQIVNDFQKGDIAEGYSVSREKKESFPLTVTSAQKNPTAFYLCASSMAQGYEQYFGPGTRLTVT.

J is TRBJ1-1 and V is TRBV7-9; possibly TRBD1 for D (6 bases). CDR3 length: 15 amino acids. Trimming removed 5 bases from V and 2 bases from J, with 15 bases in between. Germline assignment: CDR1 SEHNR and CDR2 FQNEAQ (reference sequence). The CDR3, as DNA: TGTGCCAGCAGCCTATCGACAGGTACTAACACTGAAGCTTTCTTT. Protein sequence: CASSLSTGTNTEAFF.

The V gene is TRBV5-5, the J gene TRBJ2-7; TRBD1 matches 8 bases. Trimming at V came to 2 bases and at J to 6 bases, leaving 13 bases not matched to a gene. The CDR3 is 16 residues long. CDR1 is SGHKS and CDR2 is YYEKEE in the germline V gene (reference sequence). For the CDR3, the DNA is TGTGCCAGCAGCTTCACCCCGGCAGGGGGCCTTTCCGAGCAGTACTTC. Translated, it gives CASSFTPAGGLSEQYF.

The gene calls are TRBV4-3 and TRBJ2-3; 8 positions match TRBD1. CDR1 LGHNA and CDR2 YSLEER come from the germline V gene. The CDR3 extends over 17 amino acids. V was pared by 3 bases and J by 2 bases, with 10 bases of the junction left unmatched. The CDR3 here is CASSQDRVGRITDTQYF. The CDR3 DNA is TGCGCCAGCAGCCAGGACAGGGTTGGTCGGATCACAGATACGCAGTATTTT.

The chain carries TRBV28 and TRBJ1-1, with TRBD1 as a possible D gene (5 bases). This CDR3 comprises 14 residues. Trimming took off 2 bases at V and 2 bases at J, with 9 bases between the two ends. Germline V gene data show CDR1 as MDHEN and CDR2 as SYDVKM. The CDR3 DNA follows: TGTGCCAGCAGTTTACGGGGCTTCAACACTGAAGCTTTCTTT. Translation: CASSLRGFNTEAFF.

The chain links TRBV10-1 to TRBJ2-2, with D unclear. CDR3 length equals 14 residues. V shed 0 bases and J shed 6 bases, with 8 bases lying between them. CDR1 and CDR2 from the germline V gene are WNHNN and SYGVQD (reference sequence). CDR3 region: CASSESQWAGELFF. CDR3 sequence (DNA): TGCGCCAGCAGTGAGTCTCAATGGGCCGGGGAGCTGTTTTTT.